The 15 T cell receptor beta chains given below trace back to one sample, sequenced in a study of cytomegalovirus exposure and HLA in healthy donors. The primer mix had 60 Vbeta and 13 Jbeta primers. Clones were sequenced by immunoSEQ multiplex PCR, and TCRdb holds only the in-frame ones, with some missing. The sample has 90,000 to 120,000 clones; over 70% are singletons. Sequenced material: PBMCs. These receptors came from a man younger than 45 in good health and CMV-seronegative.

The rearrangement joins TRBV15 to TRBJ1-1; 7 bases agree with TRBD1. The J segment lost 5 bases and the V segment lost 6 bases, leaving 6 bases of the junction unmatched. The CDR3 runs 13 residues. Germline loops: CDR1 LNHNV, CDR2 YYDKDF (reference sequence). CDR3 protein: CATSEGARTEAFF. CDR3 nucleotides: TGTGCCACCAGTGAGGGGGCGAGAACTGAAGCTTTCTTT.

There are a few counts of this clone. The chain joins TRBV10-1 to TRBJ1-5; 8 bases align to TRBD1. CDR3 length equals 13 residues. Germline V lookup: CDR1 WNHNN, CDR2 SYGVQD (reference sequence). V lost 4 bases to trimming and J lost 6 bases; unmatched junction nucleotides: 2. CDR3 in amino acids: CASSGTGTQPQHF. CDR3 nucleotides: TGCGCCAGCAGTGGGACAGGGACTCAGCCCCAGCATTTT.

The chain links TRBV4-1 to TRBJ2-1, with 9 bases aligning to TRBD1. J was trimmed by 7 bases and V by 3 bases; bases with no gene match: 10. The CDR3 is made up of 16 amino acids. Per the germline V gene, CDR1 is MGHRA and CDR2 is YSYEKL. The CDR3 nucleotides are TGCGCCAGCAGCCACCCGGACAGGGGTCGGTGGAATGAGCAGTTCTTC. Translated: CASSHPDRGRWNEQFF.

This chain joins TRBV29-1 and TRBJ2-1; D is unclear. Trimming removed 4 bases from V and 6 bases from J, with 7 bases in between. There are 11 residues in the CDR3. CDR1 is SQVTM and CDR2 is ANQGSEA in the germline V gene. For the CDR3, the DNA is TGCAGCGTTGCATCGGGCAATGAGCAGTTCTTC. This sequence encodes CSVASGNEQFF.

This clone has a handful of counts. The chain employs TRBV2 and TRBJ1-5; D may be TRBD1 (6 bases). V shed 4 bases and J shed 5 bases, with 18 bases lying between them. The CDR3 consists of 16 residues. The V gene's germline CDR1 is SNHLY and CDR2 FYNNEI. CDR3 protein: CASSALGGRGYQPQHF. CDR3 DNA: TGTGCCAGCAGTGCGTTGGGTGGCAGGGGATATCAGCCCCAGCATTTT.

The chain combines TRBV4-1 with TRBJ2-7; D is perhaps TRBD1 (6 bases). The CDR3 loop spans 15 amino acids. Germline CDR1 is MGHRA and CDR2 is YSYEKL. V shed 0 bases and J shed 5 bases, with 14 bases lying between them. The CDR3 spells CASSQDLHRADEQYF. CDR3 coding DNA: TGCGCCAGCAGCCAAGATCTGCACAGGGCGGACGAGCAGTACTTC.

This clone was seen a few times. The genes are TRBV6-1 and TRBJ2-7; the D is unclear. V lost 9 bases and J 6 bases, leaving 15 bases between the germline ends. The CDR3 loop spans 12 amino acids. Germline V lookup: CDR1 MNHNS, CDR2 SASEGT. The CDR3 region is CASAGSDAEQYF. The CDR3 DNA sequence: TGTGCCAGTGCTGGAAGCGACGCCGAGCAGTACTTC.

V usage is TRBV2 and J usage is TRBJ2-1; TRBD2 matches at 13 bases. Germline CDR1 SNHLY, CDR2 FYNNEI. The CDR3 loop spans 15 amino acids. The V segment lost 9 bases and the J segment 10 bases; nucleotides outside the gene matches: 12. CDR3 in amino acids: CASTSGTSGEMEQFF. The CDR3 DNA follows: TGTGCCAGTACCTCCGGGACTAGCGGGGAGATGGAGCAGTTCTTC.

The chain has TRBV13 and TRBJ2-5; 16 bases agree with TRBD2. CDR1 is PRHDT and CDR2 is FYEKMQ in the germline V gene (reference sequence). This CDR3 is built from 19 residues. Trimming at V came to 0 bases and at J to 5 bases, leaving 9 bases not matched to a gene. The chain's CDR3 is CASSLGTGLAGGVGETQYF. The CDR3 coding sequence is TGTGCCAGCAGCTTAGGGACGGGACTAGCGGGAGGGGTCGGGGAGACCCAGTACTTC.

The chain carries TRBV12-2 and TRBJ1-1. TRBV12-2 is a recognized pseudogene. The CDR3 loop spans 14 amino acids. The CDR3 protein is CASRLARPNTEAFF. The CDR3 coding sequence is TGTGCAAGTCGCTTAGCGCGCCCGAACACTGAAGCTTTCTTT.

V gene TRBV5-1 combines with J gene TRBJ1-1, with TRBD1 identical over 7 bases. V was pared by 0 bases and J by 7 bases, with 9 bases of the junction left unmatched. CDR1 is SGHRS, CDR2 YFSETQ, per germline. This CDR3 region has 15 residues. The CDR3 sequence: CASSLAETGKDEAFF. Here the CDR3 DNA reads TGCGCCAGCAGCTTGGCCGAGACAGGGAAGGATGAAGCTTTCTTT.

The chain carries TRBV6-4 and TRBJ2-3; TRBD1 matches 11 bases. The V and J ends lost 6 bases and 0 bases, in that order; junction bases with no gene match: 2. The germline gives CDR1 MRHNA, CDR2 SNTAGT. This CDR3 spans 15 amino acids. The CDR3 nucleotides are TGTGCCAGCAGCAGGGACAGGGGGAGCACAGATACGCAGTATTTT. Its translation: CASSRDRGSTDTQYF.

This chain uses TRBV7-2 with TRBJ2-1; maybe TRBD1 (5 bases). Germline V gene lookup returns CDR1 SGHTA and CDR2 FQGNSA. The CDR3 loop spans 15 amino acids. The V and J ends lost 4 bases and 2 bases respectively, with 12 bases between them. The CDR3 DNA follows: TGTGCCAGCAGCTACGATCAGGGAACCTACAATGAGCAGTTCTTC. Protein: CASSYDQGTYNEQFF.

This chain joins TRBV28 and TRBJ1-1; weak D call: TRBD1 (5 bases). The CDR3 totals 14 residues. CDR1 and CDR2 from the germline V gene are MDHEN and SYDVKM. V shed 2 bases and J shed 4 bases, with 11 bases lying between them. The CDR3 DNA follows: TGTGCCAGCAGTTTAAGGAGGGACGGCACTGAAGCTTTCTTT. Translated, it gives CASSLRRDGTEAFF.

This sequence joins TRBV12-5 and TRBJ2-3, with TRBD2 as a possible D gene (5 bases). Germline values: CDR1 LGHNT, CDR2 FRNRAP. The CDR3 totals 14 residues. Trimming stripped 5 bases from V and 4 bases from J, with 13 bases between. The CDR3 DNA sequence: TGTGCTAGTGGTAAAAGCACGAGGGCAGATACGCAGTATTTT. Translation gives CASGKSTRADTQYF.